The T cell receptor beta chain under discussion was sequenced for a study of shared clonotypes between healthy human individuals. Study overall: CD4 naive cells filled three plates per donor, CD4 memory three, CD8 naive two and CD8 memory one.

The germline gives CDR1 MNHEY, CDR2 SMNVEV (reference sequence). Trimming removed 4 bases from V and 0 bases from J, with 11 bases in between. The CDR3 runs 15 residues. Per the authors' pipeline: Filtering differed, since immunoSEQ gave only junction sequences and no quality scores. Generated by immunoSEQ multiplex PCR, the TCRdb table keeps only in-frame clones and is missing some. The D gene and trimming were derived from the DNA, and the V and J assignments and clone size from that table. The data contain around 95,000 clones, around two thirds of them singletons. This clone was counted a few times. The antigen is unknown. Whole-study results and caveats: Sampling involved blood alone; tissue repertoires likely differ.

The sequence was obtained from a man younger than 45 in good health. Sequencing was performed on memory CD8+ T cells sorted from blood. Regarding subset: CD45RO+ cells pooled with CCR7-negative TemRA cells. J is TRBJ2-3 and V is TRBV27, with a tentative D call TRBD2 (5 bases). The CDR3 loop reads CASSSAEPSTDTQYF. In nucleotides, the CDR3 is TGTGCCAGCAGTTCAGCGGAGCCTAGCACAGATACGCAGTATTTT.